The source of this TCR beta chain is a study of T cells in localized non-small cell lung cancer. Study results and limitations: The study detected a median 57 of the top 100 tumor clones in adjacent lung. The study sequenced only one region of the tumor. As a result, intratumor heterogeneity could not be excluded and remains possible.

CDR3 length equals 14 residues. The germline gives CDR1 SGHKS, CDR2 YYEKEE (reference sequence). V was clipped by 0 bases and J by 1 base, with 5 bases between them. A word on this clone: Its antigen is undetermined.

Measured with immunoSEQ multiplex PCR; TCRdb has only the in-frame clones, and not every one. The table shows about 72,000 clones, with 84% occurring only once. The V gene is TRBV5-5, the J gene TRBJ1-5; no reliable D call. The source was peripheral blood, collected before any cancer treatment. The TCR sequence derives from a female donor older than 55 with stage I lung adenocarcinoma. The CDR3 DNA is TGTGCCAGCAGCTTGGCAACGAGCAATCAGCCCCAGCATTTT. Amino acid sequence: CASSLATSNQPQHF.